This TCR beta chain was identified during a study of blood T cells in healthy people across ages. Study results and caveats: Roughly linearly, TCR beta diversity per million T cells fell as age increased.

As for this clonotype: Its antigen is unknown.

It was with a sample-barcoded 5' primer and a J-beta primer mix that a second PCR of roughly 7 to 11 cycles was run. TCRdb called the 5' RACE reads again in MiXCR, with one record for every CDR3 protein. Counted here are about 1.8 million distinct CDR3 sequences, roughly 52% occurring once; the ten biggest clones make up more than 2%. Trimming shortened V by 2 bases and J by 1 base, and 12 bases separated the two germline ends. This CDR3 is built from 16 residues. CDR1 is SGHVS, CDR2 FNYEAQ, per germline. The sample taken for sequencing was blood. The chain couples TRBV7-6 to TRBJ1-5, with a tentative D call TRBD1 (5 bases). This receptor was obtained from a woman aged 35 to 49 in good health. CDR3 sequence (DNA): TGTGCCAGCAGCTTACAGGGAGTGGGGAGCAATCAGCCCCAGCATTTT. As protein: CASSLQGVGSNQPQHF.